Presented here are 26 T cell receptor beta chains from one specimen sequenced in a study of cytomegalovirus exposure and HLA in healthy donors. PCR amplification relied on 60 Vbeta primers (plus 13 Jbeta primers). Profiling relied on immunoSEQ multiplex PCR, and the TCRdb table lists in-frame clones only, not all of them. The sample yields about 110,000 clones, roughly 80% seen once. Sequencing was done on a sample of PBMCs. Receptors were obtained from a man aged 25 to 40 in good health and CMV-seropositive.

This clone was picked up a small number of times. This sequence joins TRBV7-2 and TRBJ2-7, with D possibly being TRBD1 (5 bases). The CDR3 sequence is 13 residues long. Trimming left V 5 bases short and J 2 bases short, with 10 bases between. Germline CDR1 SGHTA, CDR2 FQGNSA. The CDR3 region has the DNA TGTGCCAGCAGCGTCGGACAAGCCTACGAGCAGTACTTC. Translating it yields CASSVGQAYEQYF.

The chain is built from TRBV7-2 and TRBJ1-5; possible D gene TRBD1, 6 bases. Germline V lookup: CDR1 SGHTA, CDR2 FQGNSA. This CDR3 region has 15 residues. The V and J ends lost 5 bases and 7 bases respectively, with 18 bases between them. DNA of the CDR3: TGTGCCAGCAGCCCCTGGGCAGGGGTAGCGCAGCCCCAGCATTTT. Translated: CASSPWAGVAQPQHF. Complete variable domain (other parts from reference TRBV7-2 and TRBJ1-5): GAGVSQSPSNKVTEKGKDVELRCDPISGHTALYWYRQSLGQGLEFLIYFQGNSAPDKSGLPSDRFSAERTGGSVSTLTIQRTQQEDSAVYLCASSPWAGVAQPQHFGDGTRLSIL.

This chain links TRBV19 with TRBJ1-5; D not resolved. The CDR3 spans 20 residues. Trimming took off 9 bases at V and 0 bases at J, with 30 bases between the two ends. The germline CDR1 and CDR2 sequences are LNHDA and SQIVND (reference sequence). The CDR3 is CARVIGLYRVWSYSNQPQHF. The CDR3 DNA follows: TGTGCCAGGGTTATCGGACTCTATCGCGTTTGGTCTTATAGCAATCAGCCCCAGCATTTT.

V and J are TRBV19 and TRBJ2-3; 9 nucleotides align to TRBD2. Germline V gives CDR1 LNHDA, CDR2 SQIVND (reference sequence). The CDR3 consists of 14 residues. V lost 5 bases, J lost 6 bases, and 6 bases stayed unmatched. The CDR3 DNA reads as TGTGCCAGTAGTTTAAGCGGGGGGTGGGATACGCAGTATTTT. It is translated as CASSLSGGWDTQYF.

Of note for this clone: Relative to the germline gene, one junction end is altered; a read error may explain this. The chain links TRBV2 to TRBJ2-6; D is perhaps TRBD1 (5 bases). CDR3 length equals 16 residues. In germline, CDR1 is SNHLY, CDR2 FYNNEI. CDR3 nucleotides: TGTGCCAGCAGTGAAGCGGGCTTCTCTGGGGCCAACGGCCTGACTTTC. Translated: CASSEAGFSGANGLTF.

About this clone: Other nucleotide sequences in the sample specify the same CDR3. This chain joins TRBV6-6 and TRBJ1-2, with TRBD1 as a possible D gene (5 bases). The CDR3 loop spans 12 amino acids. From germline, CDR1 is MNHNY and CDR2 SVGAGI (reference sequence). The V end was cut by 5 bases, the J end by 4 bases, with 8 bases between. The DNA for the CDR3 is TGTGCCAGCAGTCTCCAGGGCTATGGCTACACCTTC. This codes for CASSLQGYGYTF.

The chain has TRBV7-9 and TRBJ2-2; a weak D match, TRBD1 (6 bases). The ends were cut back, 2 bases at V and 6 bases at J, with 13 bases in the middle. Germline CDR1 reads SEHNR; CDR2 reads FQNEAQ (reference sequence). CDR3 length: 15 residues. The CDR3 loop is CASSLPQGFSGELFF. In nucleotides, the CDR3 is TGTGCCAGCAGCTTACCGCAGGGGTTTTCCGGGGAGCTGTTTTTT.

A few counts support this clone. This chain connects TRBV2 to TRBJ2-7, with 8 bases lining up with TRBD1. Germline CDR1 SNHLY, CDR2 FYNNEI. With V trimmed by 4 bases and J by 5 bases, 4 bases remained unmatched. This CDR3 region has 13 residues. The CDR3 DNA sequence: TGTGCCAGCAGTGTAAACAGGGGGGACGAGCAGTACTTC. This encodes CASSVNRGDEQYF.

The rearrangement joins TRBV6-4 to TRBJ1-6; D is unclear. V was shortened by 3 bases and J by 6 bases, with 15 bases between the two germline ends. Germline values: CDR1 MRHNA, CDR2 SNTAGT. The CDR3 runs to 16 residues. CDR3 loop: CASSEGSGVGNSPLHF. The CDR3 DNA reads TGTGCCAGCAGTGAAGGAAGCGGGGTCGGTAATTCACCCCTCCACTTT.

The chain carries TRBV4-1 and TRBJ1-2; 7 bases are a match to TRBD1. Per the germline V gene, CDR1 is MGHRA and CDR2 is YSYEKL. The CDR3 has 18 residues. After removal of 3 bases from V and 1 base from J, the junction contained 14 bases not matched to a gene. The CDR3 sequence: CASSQRWGQRRNNYGYTF. CDR3 DNA sequence: TGCGCCAGCAGCCAGAGGTGGGGACAGCGGCGGAATAACTATGGCTACACCTTC.

The rearrangement uses TRBV28 and TRBJ2-7, with 7 bases aligning to TRBD2. Germline CDR1 and CDR2: MDHEN and SYDVKM. The ends lost 5 bases at V and 9 bases at J; junction bases unmatched: 13. CDR3 length: 14 residues. DNA of the CDR3: TGTGCCAGCAGTGGGGCGGGGGTGATGCGTGGGCAGTACTTC. Amino acids: CASSGAGVMRGQYF. Together with reference TRBV28 and TRBJ2-7, the CDR3 gives the full variable domain: DVKVTQSSRYLVKRTGEKVFLECVQDMDHENMFWYRQDPGLGLRLIYFSYDVKMKEKGDIPEGYSVSREKKERFSLILESASTNQTSMYLCASSGAGVMRGQYFGPGTRLTVT.

The V call is TRBV27, the J call TRBJ1-2; D remains ambiguous. Germline loops: CDR1 MNHEY, CDR2 SMNVEV (reference sequence). The CDR3 contains 13 residues. Trimming took off 4 bases at V and 8 bases at J, with 14 bases between the two ends. CDR3 protein: CASSYPSGGGYTF. The CDR3 bases are TGTGCCAGCAGTTACCCCTCGGGCGGGGGCTACACCTTC.

The V gene is TRBV5-1, the J gene TRBJ1-3; possible D gene TRBD1, 5 bases. Germline V gene lookup returns CDR1 SGHRS and CDR2 YFSETQ. Trimming shortened V by 2 bases and J by 0 bases, and 12 bases separated the two germline ends. The CDR3 loop spans 16 amino acids. CDR3 loop: CASSFGRGGSGNTIYF. The CDR3 DNA sequence: TGCGCCAGCAGCTTCGGGCGGGGGGGCTCTGGAAACACCATATATTTT.

The V call is TRBV11-2, the J call TRBJ2-7, with TRBD2 matching 8 bases. After removal of 1 base from V and 4 bases from J, the junction contained 3 bases not matched to a gene. From germline, CDR1 is SGHAT and CDR2 FQNNGV. This CDR3 contains 14 residues. CDR3 nucleotides: TGTGCCAGCAGCTTAGCGGGGGGGCAGTACGAGCAGTACTTC. It translates to CASSLAGGQYEQYF.

The V call is TRBV30, the J call TRBJ1-6, with 10 bases fitting TRBD1. Per the germline V gene, CDR1 is GTSNPN and CDR2 is SVGIG (reference sequence). This CDR3 has 14 residues. Trimming cost V 0 bases and J 10 bases; bases outside gene matches: 3. The CDR3 region is CAWSVGTGDSPLHF. The CDR3 DNA sequence: TGTGCCTGGAGTGTCGGGACAGGGGACTCACCCCTCCACTTT. Drawing the rest from reference TRBV30 and TRBJ1-6, the complete variable domain is SQTIHQWPATLVQPVGSPLSLECTVEGTSNPNLYWYRQAAGRGLQLLFYSVGIGQISSEVPQNLSASRPQDRQFILSSKKLLLSDSGFYLCAWSVGTGDSPLHFGNGTRLTVT.

The genes are TRBV11-2 and TRBJ2-2; D is unclear. Germline V lookup: CDR1 SGHAT, CDR2 FQNNGV. This CDR3 spans 14 amino acids. Trimming left V 1 base short and J 2 bases short, with 5 bases between. This chain's CDR3 is CASSLGPNTGELFF. CDR3 in DNA: TGTGCCAGCAGCTTAGGTCCTAACACCGGGGAGCTGTTTTTT.

The chain links TRBV2 to TRBJ2-5, with a tentative D call TRBD1 (6 bases). This CDR3 spans 14 amino acids. The germline gives CDR1 SNHLY, CDR2 FYNNEI. Between the trimmed V and J ends, which lost 0 bases and 4 bases, there was a span of 9 bases. CDR3 sequence reads: CASSEADRRETQYF. The CDR3 DNA sequence: TGTGCCAGCAGTGAAGCAGACAGGCGAGAGACCCAGTACTTC.

The V and J genes are TRBV7-2 and TRBJ2-7; D not resolved. The germline V gene has CDR1 SGHTA and CDR2 FQGNSA. Trimming shortened V by 4 bases and J by 6 bases, and 13 bases separated the two germline ends. The CDR3 extends over 13 amino acids. CDR3 DNA: TGTGCCAGCAGCTCTCCGCCTTCGGGCGAGCAGTACTTC. It specifies CASSSPPSGEQYF.

The gene calls are TRBV10-3 and TRBJ1-3; 10 nucleotides line up with TRBD1. V gave up 2 bases and J gave up 4 bases; unmatched junction bases: 2. Germline CDR1 reads ENHRY; CDR2 reads SYGVKD. The CDR3 has 15 residues. Here the CDR3 reads CAISEGQGVGNTIYF. The CDR3 DNA follows: TGTGCCATCAGTGAGGGACAGGGGGTCGGAAACACCATATATTTT.

DNA for the CDR3: TGTGCCAGCAGCTTAGGCACTTCAGGGTTGACAGATACGCAGTATTTT. It encodes CASSLGTSGLTDTQYF. V and J are TRBV7-2 and TRBJ2-3; tentative D call: TRBD1 (5 bases). The CDR3 extends over 16 amino acids. V dropped 1 base and J dropped 3 bases, with 14 bases sitting between them. Germline CDR1 reads SGHTA; CDR2 reads FQGNSA.

This chain connects TRBV4-1 to TRBJ1-3; D is perhaps TRBD1 (6 bases). Germline V gene sequence: CDR1 MGHRA, CDR2 YSYEKL. This CDR3 has 16 residues. V was trimmed by 5 bases and J by 0 bases, leaving 14 bases between them. The CDR3 DNA reads as TGCGCCAGCAGCTTGGACAGTCCAACCTCTGGAAACACCATATATTTT. This gives the protein CASSLDSPTSGNTIYF.

The V call is TRBV4-2, the J call TRBJ2-4; perhaps TRBD1 as D (6 bases). V lost 3 bases to trimming and J lost 8 bases, with 20 bases between them. The CDR3 runs to 16 residues. Looked up from germline, CDR1 is LGHNA and CDR2 is YNFKEQ. The CDR3 DNA follows: TGTGCCAGCAGCCAGGTTGTTGGGGGCGATGTGGACATTCAGTACTTC. This encodes CASSQVVGGDVDIQYF.

CDR3 sequence reads: CASTPGLRGQPQHF. The CDR3 DNA sequence: TGTGCCAGCACCCCGGGACTCCGGGGTCAGCCCCAGCATTTT. The chain combines TRBV2 with TRBJ1-5, with D possibly matching TRBD1 (5 bases). The CDR3 runs to 14 residues. Germline V gives CDR1 SNHLY, CDR2 FYNNEI. Trimming shortened V by 7 bases and J by 6 bases, and 16 bases separated the two germline ends.

This chain joins TRBV7-9 and TRBJ2-4; a weak D match, TRBD1 (6 bases). Germline CDR1 and CDR2: SEHNR and FQNEAQ (reference sequence). V was pared by 3 bases and J by 8 bases, with 17 bases between. The CDR3 extends over 15 amino acids. CDR3 protein: CASSFTGPGMDIQYF. In DNA, the CDR3 is TGTGCCAGCAGCTTTACAGGGCCCGGGATGGACATTCAGTACTTC.

In this sample, this clone turned up once. This sequence joins TRBV13 and TRBJ2-5; 9 bases map to TRBD2. Trimming at V came to 8 bases and at J to 5 bases, leaving 12 bases not matched to a gene. This CDR3 has 15 amino acids. Germline V lookup: CDR1 PRHDT, CDR2 FYEKMQ (reference sequence). CDR3 in amino acids: CASCPSRGGLETQYF. The DNA for the CDR3 is TGTGCCAGCTGCCCTTCGCGGGGGGGCCTGGAGACCCAGTACTTC.

The rearrangement uses TRBV19 and TRBJ1-2; the D is unclear. This CDR3 region has 14 residues. In germline, CDR1 is LNHDA, CDR2 SQIVND (reference sequence). The V end lost 0 bases, the J end lost 4 bases, and 9 bases lay between the germline ends. CDR3 region: CASSIDRGPYGYTF. As DNA, the CDR3 is TGTGCCAGTAGTATAGATCGAGGGCCCTATGGCTACACCTTC.